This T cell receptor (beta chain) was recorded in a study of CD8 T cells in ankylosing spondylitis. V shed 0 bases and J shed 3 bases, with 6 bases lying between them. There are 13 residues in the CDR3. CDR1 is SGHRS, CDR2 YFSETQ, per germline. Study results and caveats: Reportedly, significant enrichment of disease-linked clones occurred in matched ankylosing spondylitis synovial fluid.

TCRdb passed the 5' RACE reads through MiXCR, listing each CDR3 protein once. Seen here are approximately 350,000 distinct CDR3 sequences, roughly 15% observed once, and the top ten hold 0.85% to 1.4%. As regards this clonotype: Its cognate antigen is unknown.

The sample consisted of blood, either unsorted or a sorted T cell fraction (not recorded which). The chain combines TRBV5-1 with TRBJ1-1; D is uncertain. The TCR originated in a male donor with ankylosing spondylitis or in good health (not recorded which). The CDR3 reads CASSLVSYTEAFF. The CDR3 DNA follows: TGCGCCAGCAGCTTGGTCAGTTACACTGAAGCTTTCTTT.